The clone carrying this T cell receptor beta chain was seen a handful of times. The data derive from a study of blood T cell repertoires in COVID-19. Clones were sequenced by immunoSEQ multiplex PCR, and TCRdb holds only the in-frame ones, with some missing. The sample gives around 230,000 clones, 86% of which show up once; over 2% is in the top ten. Sequencing was performed on peripheral blood. This TCR was recovered from a man younger than 40 who had recovered from COVID-19.

The CDR3, as DNA: TGTGCCTGGAGTGTTTCCGACAGCTCCGGCTACACCTTC. Translation gives CAWSVSDSSGYTF. The chain uses TRBV30 and TRBJ1-2; tentatively, D is TRBD1 (5 bases). Germline assignment: CDR1 GTSNPN and CDR2 SVGIG (reference sequence). The V gene lost 0 bases and the J gene lost 8 bases, with 13 bases spanning the gap. This CDR3 spans 13 amino acids.